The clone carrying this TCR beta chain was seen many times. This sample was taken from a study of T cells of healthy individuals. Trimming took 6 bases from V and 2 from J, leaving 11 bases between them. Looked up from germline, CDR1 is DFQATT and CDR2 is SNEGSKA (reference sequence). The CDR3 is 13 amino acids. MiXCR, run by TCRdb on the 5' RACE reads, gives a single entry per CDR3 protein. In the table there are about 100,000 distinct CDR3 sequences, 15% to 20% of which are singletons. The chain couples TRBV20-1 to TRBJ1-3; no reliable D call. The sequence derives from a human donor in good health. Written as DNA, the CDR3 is TGCAGTGCGTGGTTTAGGGCTGGAAACACCATATATTTT. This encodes CSAWFRAGNTIYF.